Below are 8 T cell receptor beta chains sequenced from a single sample in a study of shared clonotypes between healthy human individuals. TCRdb's copy holds only in-frame clones and misses some; the assay was immunoSEQ multiplex PCR. This table holds 2,100,000 or so clones, roughly 95% found once. The sample comprised naive CD4+ T cells sorted from blood. Subset denoted: CD45RA+ positively selected. The receptors stem from a man aged 18 to 30 in good health.

Remarks on this clone: Within the sample, other DNA sequences also encode this same CDR3. The gene calls are TRBV5-1 and TRBJ1-1, with 8 bases that match TRBD1. The CDR3 runs 14 residues. Germline assignment: CDR1 SGHRS and CDR2 YFSETQ. J gave up 3 bases and V 3 bases, and 4 bases lay outside the gene matches. CDR3 residues: CASSSQGGYTEAFF. In DNA, the CDR3 is TGCGCCAGCAGCTCACAGGGGGGATACACTGAAGCTTTCTTT.

The V and J genes are TRBV28 and TRBJ1-2; D is possibly TRBD1 (6 bases). Germline values: CDR1 MDHEN, CDR2 SYDVKM. V lost 4 bases, J lost 1 base, and 13 bases lay in between. This CDR3 contains 15 residues. The CDR3 region has the DNA TGTGCCAGCAGTTCCGGACAGTTCCGTAACTATGGCTACACCTTC. Encoded protein: CASSSGQFRNYGYTF.

On this clone: This sample includes further DNA sequences coding for the same CDR3. The chain links TRBV5-1 to TRBJ2-5, with D uncertain. This CDR3 region has 11 residues. Trimming shortened V by 2 bases and J by 4 bases, and 3 bases separated the two germline ends. The germline CDR1 and CDR2 sequences are SGHRS and YFSETQ. CDR3 nucleotide sequence: TGCGCCAGCAGCTTTTCAGAGACCCAGTACTTC. This codes for CASSFSETQYF.

The chain combines TRBV5-6 with TRBJ1-2; D perhaps matches TRBD1 (5 bases). V gave up 4 bases and J gave up 2 bases, with 9 bases separating them. Germline CDR1 SGHDT, CDR2 YYEEEE. This CDR3 spans 13 amino acids. The CDR3, as DNA: TGTGCCAGCAGCCCGAGGGACAACTATGGCTACACCTTC. It yields the protein CASSPRDNYGYTF.

In its sample, this clone was seen a few times. The chain uses TRBV13 and TRBJ2-7, with TRBD1 matching over 9 bases. CDR1 is PRHDT, CDR2 FYEKMQ, per germline (reference sequence). The V and J ends lost 9 bases and 3 bases, in that order; junction bases with no gene match: 9. This CDR3 comprises 14 residues. The CDR3 region is CASGPGQGDYEQYF. The CDR3 DNA sequence: TGTGCCAGTGGACCGGGACAGGGTGACTACGAGCAGTACTTC. Drawing the rest from reference TRBV13 and TRBJ2-7, the complete variable domain is AAGVIQSPRHLIKEKRETATLKCYPIPRHDTVYWYQQGPGQDPQFLISFYEKMQSDKGSIPDRFSAQQFSDYHSELNMSSLELGDSALYFCASGPGQGDYEQYFGPGTRLTVT.

DNA for the CDR3: TGTGCCAGCAGCTCCGGGACAGGGATCTCCAATCAGCCCCAGCATTTT. Its protein is CASSSGTGISNQPQHF. The V and J genes are TRBV7-9 and TRBJ1-5; TRBD1 aligns across 9 bases. Germline loops: CDR1 SEHNR, CDR2 FQNEAQ (reference sequence). CDR3 size: 16 residues. The V segment lost 4 bases and the J segment 3 bases; nucleotides outside the gene matches: 7.

This clone was counted once. The chain links TRBV5-6 to TRBJ2-5; the D is unclear. CDR1 is SGHDT and CDR2 is YYEEEE in the germline V gene. Trimming stripped 6 bases from V and 2 bases from J, with 14 bases between. The CDR3 length is 14 residues. The CDR3, as DNA: TGTGCCAGCAAGACCCTGGGCCCACAAGAGACCCAGTACTTC. It codes for CASKTLGPQETQYF.

This chain connects TRBV5-1 to TRBJ2-7, with 7 bases identical to TRBD2. Germline CDR1 SGHRS, CDR2 YFSETQ. After removal of 0 bases from V and 5 bases from J, the junction contained 8 bases not matched to a gene. The CDR3 contains 15 residues. The CDR3 spells CASSLAQPGGHEQYF. The CDR3 nucleotides are TGCGCCAGCAGCTTGGCACAGCCGGGAGGCCACGAGCAGTACTTC.